This TCR beta chain was recorded in a study of shared clonotypes between healthy human individuals. Study-level points and caveats: A reduction in generation probabilities was seen for non-shared clonotypes relative to those shared by all four donors.

Researchers ran the assay at a deep level. For every subset, genomic DNA was evenly distributed across several immunoSEQ plates. Assay: immunoSEQ multiplex PCR; the TCRdb copy retains only in-frame clones and omits some. The profile shows approximately 2.1 million clones, more than 80% of them singletons. Points on this clone: The antigen is not known.

In the CD4+ fraction, cells were divided into CD45RA+ naive and CD45RA-negative memory subsets. Sample: naive CD4+ T cells from PBMCs. Subset in this sample: CD45RA+ positively selected. The sequence was obtained from a man aged 18 to 35 in good health. Some clones in this sample may be carry-over from other donors' samples.

Here the CDR3 DNA reads TGTGCCAGCAGTGCCGGCCTCAGGGCACGATCTGGAAACACCATATATTTT. This codes for CASSAGLRARSGNTIYF. The rearrangement joins TRBV11-2 to TRBJ1-3; TRBD1 might be the D (5 bases). The CDR3 contains 17 residues. Germline V gene data show CDR1 as SGHAT and CDR2 as FQNNGV. V shed 6 bases and J shed 1 base, with 19 bases lying between them.